Below are 10 T cell receptor beta chains sequenced from a single sample in a study of T cells in Graves' hyperthyroidism and ophthalmopathy. TCR beta CDR3 regions were amplified from RNA transcripts. The TCR CDR3 was amplified in a first-round RT-PCR using the HTBI primer set. TCRdb processed the multiplex PCR reads anew with MiXCR; each CDR3 protein has one entry. The sample has over 300,000 distinct CDR3 sequences, approximately 13% seen once. The sequencing sample was made of blood. These TCRs come from a woman in her thirties or forties with Graves' ophthalmopathy.

This clonotype was observed a handful of times. CDR3 loop: CASSLGDRATGELFF. The CDR3 region has the DNA TGTGCCAGCAGCTTGGGGGACAGGGCGACCGGGGAGCTGTTTTTT. V and J are TRBV5-4 and TRBJ2-2; 9 nucleotides agree with TRBD1. The CDR3 loop spans 15 amino acids. Germline trimming cut 0 bases from V and 5 bases from J; bases unmatched to any gene: 2. Germline loops: CDR1 SGHNT, CDR2 YYREEE (reference sequence).

The CDR3, as DNA: TGTGCCGCCGGGACTAGCGGTTCTGTGGGCACAGATACGCAGTATTTT. Encoded protein: CAAGTSGSVGTDTQYF. The chain combines TRBV24-1 with TRBJ2-3; 11 nucleotides align to TRBD2. The CDR3 totals 16 residues. The junction had 11 bases not matched to a gene; V was cut back by 12 bases and J by 1 base. Germline lookup yields CDR1 KGHDR and CDR2 SFDVKD.

This clonotype occurred many times. The CDR3 DNA follows: TGCAGTGCTAGCCAGTGGGGTAGCGCCTCCTACAATGAGCAGTTCTTC. Protein product: CSASQWGSASYNEQFF. V is TRBV20-1 and J is TRBJ2-1, with D perhaps matching TRBD2 (5 bases). V lost 3 bases to trimming and J lost 0 bases, with 15 bases between them. The germline V gene encodes CDR1 DFQATT and CDR2 SNEGSKA (reference sequence). The CDR3 length is 16 residues.

This clonotype has a count of ten or more. The chain uses TRBV5-6 and TRBJ2-3; 10 bases are shared with TRBD2. The CDR3 loop spans 15 amino acids. The trim removed 3 bases at V and 5 bases at J, leaving 6 bases unmatched. Germline V gene data show CDR1 as SGHDT and CDR2 as YYEEEE. The CDR3 DNA is TGTGCCAGCAGCTCGAGCGGGAGGGCCAAAGATACGCAGTATTTT. Translating gives CASSSSGRAKDTQYF.

The rearrangement joins TRBV19 to TRBJ1-2; D remains ambiguous. This CDR3 has 13 residues. Germline V gives CDR1 LNHDA, CDR2 SQIVND (reference sequence). Trimming shortened V by 6 bases and J by 4 bases, and 12 bases separated the two germline ends. The DNA of the CDR3 is TGTGCCAGTAGACGTAGAGAGGTCTATGGCTACACCTTC. As protein: CASRRREVYGYTF.

This clonotype was observed at least ten times. The chain carries TRBV3-1 and TRBJ2-1; 9 nucleotides line up with TRBD2. Germline loops: CDR1 LGHDT, CDR2 YNNKEL (reference sequence). The CDR3 length is 15 residues. V shed 5 bases and J 2 bases; nucleotides not matched to a gene: 4. CDR3 DNA sequence: TGTGCCAGCAGCGAAACTAGCGGGCCCTACAATGAGCAGTTCTTC. The encoded protein is CASSETSGPYNEQFF.

CDR3 sequence reads: CSALRDRGSETQYF. The DNA of the CDR3 is TGCAGCGCGCTTAGGGACAGGGGGTCAGAGACCCAGTACTTC. The genes are TRBV29-1 and TRBJ2-5; 11 bases map to TRBD1. This CDR3 comprises 14 residues. From germline, CDR1 is SQVTM and CDR2 ANQGSEA. V lost 7 bases and J lost 4; bases outside the gene matches: 8.

J is TRBJ1-6 and V is TRBV13; a weak D match, TRBD1 (5 bases). Trimming cost V 2 bases and J 6 bases, with 11 bases left between them. Germline-derived CDR1 and CDR2 are PRHDT and FYEKMQ (reference sequence). CDR3 length: 15 amino acids. CDR3 DNA sequence: TGTGCCAGCAGCTTATACGCAGGGAGTAATTCACCCCTCCACTTT. Protein sequence: CASSLYAGSNSPLHF.

This clonotype was counted many times. The rearrangement uses TRBV5-1 and TRBJ2-1; TRBD2 agrees at 10 bases. Germline assignment: CDR1 SGHRS and CDR2 YFSETQ. V was pared by 3 bases and J by 5 bases, with 5 bases of the junction left unmatched. The length of the CDR3 is 15 residues. The CDR3 DNA reads TGCGCCAGCAGCTACCTAGCGGGGGCCCACAATGAGCAGTTCTTC. Amino acid sequence: CASSYLAGAHNEQFF.

This rearrangement joins TRBV20-1 to TRBJ1-5; 7 nucleotides align to TRBD1. The V gene end was trimmed by 6 bases and the J gene end by 2 bases; junction bases not matched to a gene: 10. The CDR3 has 15 residues. Germline V lookup: CDR1 DFQATT, CDR2 SNEGSKA (reference sequence). CDR3 sequence (DNA): TGCAGTGCCAAGAAACATCAGGGGGGCAATCAGCCCCAGCATTTT. The encoded protein is CSAKKHQGGNQPQHF.